A selection of T cell receptor beta chains follows, all from one sample in a study of blood T cells in healthy people across ages. Each CDR3 protein is one row after TCRdb ran MiXCR on the 5' RACE reads. The data show more than 750,000 distinct CDR3 sequences, roughly 28% seen once. Another study also made use of these data, one on T cells of mothers and their children.

The source material was blood. The receptors originated from a woman aged 40 to 49 in good health. The CDR3 runs from the conserved cysteine through the conserved F or W. The size of a clone is reported for some rows only, either as once, few or many, or as a class for expanded clones.

>12|TRBV14|NA
CASSHFPETQYF
>16|TRBV28|few
CASSLLRRGGNQPQHF
>12|TRBV7-8|NA
CASSLAPGKAFF
>17|TRBV7-8|NA
CVCSYEVGTGLVDTQYF
>19|TRBV20-1|NA
CSASSTGIAGALLNNEQFF
>16|TRBV4-1|NA
CASSQGPTDTGQPQHF
>15|TRBV5-1|NA
CASKPDGYSNQPQHF
>14|TRBV20-1|NA
CSARVRDRGLEQYF
>16|TRBV6-1|NA
CAIKSLAGGTYNEQFF
>14|TRBV28|once
CASRSHPDTDTQYF
>13|TRBV10-3|many
CAIRAPPNYEQYF
>15|TRBV28|few
CASSPGWPSTDTQYF
>15|TRBV7-2|NA
CASSASGTSTDTQYF
>13|TRBV5-1|NA
CASRADRNLPQHF